The rows below give T cell receptor beta chains drawn from one sample of a study of T cell changes during pregnancy in multiple sclerosis. The data were produced by immunoSEQ multiplex PCR, yet TCRdb's version contains in-frame clones alone and is incomplete. The data hold approximately 130,000 clones, with 95% to 98% observed a single time. Here the sequenced sample was peripheral blood, taken after pregnancy. These receptor sequences come from a female donor with multiple sclerosis, enrolled in a pregnancy study. CDR3s include the opening cysteine and the closing phenylalanine or tryptophan. The order of the fields is CDR3 protein, V gene.

CDR3aa: CASSHRGETQYF
v_gene: TRBV19

CDR3aa: CASSLGIQGPYGYTF
v_gene: TRBV7-2

CDR3aa: CSVDLLADYNEQFF
v_gene: TRBV29-1

CDR3aa: CASSRSSGSYNEQFF
v_gene: TRBV19

CDR3aa: CASRTGGDQPQHF
v_gene: TRBV28

CDR3aa: CASRRTGANTGELFF
v_gene: TRBV28

CDR3aa: CASSLETGQGGNEQFF
v_gene: TRBV7-2

CDR3aa: CASSLAVGEIIYGYTF
v_gene: TRBV7-2

CDR3aa: CASTHLAGTTGELFF
v_gene: TRBV28

CDR3aa: CASSESTGAINYGYTF
v_gene: TRBV25-1

CDR3aa: CAISSGLSGNTIYF
v_gene: TRBV10-3

CDR3aa: CASTPLADYSYEQYF
v_gene: TRBV7-6

CDR3aa: CASSLAVEQFF
v_gene: TRBV28

CDR3aa: CASSGLAPDTQYF
v_gene: TRBV10-2

CDR3aa: CASSLTSGNYGAVF
v_gene: TRBV5-8

CDR3aa: CASSFRVHEQFF
v_gene: TRBV5-1

CDR3aa: CASSFGFGLAGSNEQFF
v_gene: TRBV7-9

CDR3aa: CASSLAGGREQYF
v_gene: TRBV5-1

CDR3aa: CASSQTTGGCGYTF
v_gene: TRBV23-1

CDR3aa: CASSAPTSGRPNEQFF
v_gene: TRBV5-1

CDR3aa: CASSLALARGEQYF
v_gene: TRBV7-2

CDR3aa: CASSLQGSSYEQYF
v_gene: TRBV5-6

CDR3aa: CASSSGQNPGNTIYF
v_gene: TRBV5-1

CDR3aa: CASSAGQVYGYTF
v_gene: TRBV9

CDR3aa: CASSTLNRDRYGYTF
v_gene: TRBV19

CDR3aa: CASRTSGMYEQYF
v_gene: TRBV6-5

CDR3aa: CASSYLPGIYNEQFF
v_gene: TRBV5-1

CDR3aa: CASSPGLDFYEQYF
v_gene: TRBV4-3

CDR3aa: CASSPTSGDYEQYF
v_gene: TRBV27

CDR3aa: CASSGGGNQPQHF
v_gene: TRBV9

CDR3aa: CASSYRDRDGGAAKNIQYF
v_gene: TRBV5-5

CDR3aa: CANPGTGGYEQYF
v_gene: TRBV21-1

CDR3aa: CASSSPGQIQETQYF
v_gene: TRBV27

CDR3aa: CASSLIGTIDNEQFF
v_gene: TRBV7-9

CDR3aa: CASTPPGNLPGYTF
v_gene: TRBV19

CDR3aa: CSYTRQGSYEQYF
v_gene: TRBV29-1

CDR3aa: CASSPDRLAKNIQYF
v_gene: TRBV7-9

CDR3aa: CATSRVGAWTSYEQYF
v_gene: TRBV15

CDR3aa: CASSQEGGANYGYTF
v_gene: TRBV4-1

CDR3aa: CASSFRGGNQPQHF
v_gene: TRBV28

CDR3aa: CASSRTGSPYEQYF
v_gene: TRBV5-4

CDR3aa: CASSPPGQEETQYF
v_gene: TRBV11-3

CDR3aa: CASSSGPSETQYF
v_gene: TRBV28

CDR3aa: CATMPGHTDSNQPQHF
v_gene: TRBV15

CDR3aa: CASSFGGSSYEQYF
v_gene: TRBV28

CDR3aa: CASSDTAGETQYF
v_gene: TRBV6-5

CDR3aa: CASSHGLAGLTDTQYF
v_gene: TRBV2

CDR3aa: CASSQVDGTGNYEQYF
v_gene: TRBV4-2

CDR3aa: CASSVGHPNEQFF
v_gene: TRBV9

CDR3aa: CASSGGGTSGRSQFF
v_gene: TRBV28

CDR3aa: CASSYEKTQYF
v_gene: TRBV25-1

CDR3aa: CAWSVGAGNYGYTF
v_gene: TRBV30

CDR3aa: CSAQGAGEQYF
v_gene: TRBV29-1

CDR3aa: CASSQEEWEGTDTQYF
v_gene: TRBV4-2